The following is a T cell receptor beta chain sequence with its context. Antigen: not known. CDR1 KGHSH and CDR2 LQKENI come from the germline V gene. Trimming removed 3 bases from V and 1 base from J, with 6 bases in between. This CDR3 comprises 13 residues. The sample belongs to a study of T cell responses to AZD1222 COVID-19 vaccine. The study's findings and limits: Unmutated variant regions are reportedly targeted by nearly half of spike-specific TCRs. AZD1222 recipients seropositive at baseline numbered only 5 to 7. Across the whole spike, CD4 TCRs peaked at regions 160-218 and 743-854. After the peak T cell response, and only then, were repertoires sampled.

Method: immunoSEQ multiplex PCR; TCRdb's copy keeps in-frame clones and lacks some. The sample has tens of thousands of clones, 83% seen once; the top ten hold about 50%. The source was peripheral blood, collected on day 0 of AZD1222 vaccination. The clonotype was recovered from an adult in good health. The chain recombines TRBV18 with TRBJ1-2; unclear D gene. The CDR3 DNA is TGTGCCAGCTCACCTACAGATAACTATGGCTACACCTTC. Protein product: CASSPTDNYGYTF.